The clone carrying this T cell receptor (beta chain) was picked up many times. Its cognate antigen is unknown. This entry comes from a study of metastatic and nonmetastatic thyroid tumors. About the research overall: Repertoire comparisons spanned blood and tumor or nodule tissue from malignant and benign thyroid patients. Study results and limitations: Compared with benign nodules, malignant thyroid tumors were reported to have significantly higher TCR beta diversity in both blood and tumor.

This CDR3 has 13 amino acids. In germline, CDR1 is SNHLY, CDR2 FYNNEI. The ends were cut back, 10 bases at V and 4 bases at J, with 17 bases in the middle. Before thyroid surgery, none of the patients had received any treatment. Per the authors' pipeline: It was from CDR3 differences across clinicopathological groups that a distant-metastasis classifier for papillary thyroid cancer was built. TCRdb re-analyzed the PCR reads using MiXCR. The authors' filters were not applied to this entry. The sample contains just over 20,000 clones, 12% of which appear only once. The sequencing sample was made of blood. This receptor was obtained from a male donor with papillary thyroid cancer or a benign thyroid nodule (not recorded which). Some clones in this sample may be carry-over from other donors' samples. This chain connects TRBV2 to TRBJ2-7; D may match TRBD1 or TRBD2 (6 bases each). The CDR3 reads CATRVGGVYEQYF. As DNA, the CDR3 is TGTGCCACTCGGGTGGGGGGCGTTTACGAGCAGTACTTC.